Detailed here is one T cell receptor (beta chain). V dropped 1 base and J dropped 3 bases, with 4 bases sitting between them. This CDR3 contains 12 residues. From germline, CDR1 is SGHAT and CDR2 FQNNGV. As originally analysed: Amplification from reference gene primers served as the basis for estimated nucleated cell counts. Generated by immunoSEQ multiplex PCR, the TCRdb table keeps only in-frame clones and is missing some. V, J and clone size are those of that table, while D and trimming were read from the DNA. The sample contains roughly 40,000 clones, around 80% of which appear only once. This entry is derived from a study of blood T cell repertoires in COVID-19. The overall study: From the United States, Italy and Spain came samples of acute and convalescent COVID-19. PBMCs, B-cell-depleted T cells, or T cells provided the cDNA or gDNA that made up the material.

Source material: peripheral blood. This chain uses TRBV11-2 with TRBJ2-7, with D uncertain. This clonotype was obtained from an elderly woman with active or convalescent COVID-19. The CDR3 here is CASSLGIYEQYF. The CDR3 DNA follows: TGTGCCAGCAGCTTAGGTATCTACGAGCAGTACTTC.